A selection of T cell receptor beta chains follows, all from one sample in a study of cytomegalovirus exposure and HLA in healthy donors. Sequencing was performed with immunoSEQ multiplex PCR; in TCRdb, only in-frame clones are kept and a portion is missing. Of approximately 71,000 clones in the sample, about 95% were seen once. Source material: PBMCs. The receptors derive from a woman aged 18-29 years in good health and CMV-seronegative. Both conserved end residues are part of each CDR3. D genes are given only for firm matches. Clone sizes are given selectively: once, few, many, or a class where the clone is expanded.

v_call: TRBV7-3; d_call: .; clone_size: .; j_call: TRBJ2-2; cdr3_nt: TGTGCCAGCAGCTTAGAGTCAGGGGGGACGGCCGGGGAGCTGTTTTTT; cdr3_aa: CASSLESGGTAGELFF
v_call: TRBV7-2; d_call: .; clone_size: .; j_call: TRBJ1-1; cdr3_nt: TGTGCCAGCAGCGCTACAGGGAACACTGAAGCTTTCTTT; cdr3_aa: CASSATGNTEAFF
v_call: TRBV6-1; d_call: TRBD1; clone_size: .; j_call: TRBJ2-1; cdr3_nt: TGTGCCAGCAGCCAAGACAGGGCTGGTGAGCAGTTCTTC; cdr3_aa: CASSQDRAGEQFF
v_call: TRBV9; d_call: TRBD1; clone_size: once; j_call: TRBJ1-4; cdr3_nt: TGTGCCAGCAGCGCCGAACCCGGGACAGGGGAGGGAAGACTGTTTTTT; cdr3_aa: CASSAEPGTGEGRLFF
v_call: TRBV28; d_call: TRBD1; clone_size: .; j_call: TRBJ1-3; cdr3_nt: TGTGCCAGCAGGACACAGGGGGCTGGAAACACCATATATTTT; cdr3_aa: CASRTQGAGNTIYF
v_call: TRBV6-6; d_call: .; clone_size: .; j_call: TRBJ2-2; cdr3_nt: TGTGCCAGCAGTTCCCCGACAGATTCGAACACCGGGGAGCTGTTTTTT; cdr3_aa: CASSSPTDSNTGELFF
v_call: TRBV4-2; d_call: TRBD1; clone_size: .; j_call: TRBJ2-7; cdr3_nt: TGTGCCAGCAGCCAAGATAGCGGGACAGGGGGCCACGAGCAGTACTTC; cdr3_aa: CASSQDSGTGGHEQYF
v_call: TRBV10-3; d_call: .; clone_size: .; j_call: TRBJ1-1; cdr3_nt: TGTGCCATCAGGGGACACCAGAACACTGAAGCTTTCTTT; cdr3_aa: CAIRGHQNTEAFF
v_call: TRBV4-1; d_call: TRBD1; clone_size: .; j_call: TRBJ1-1; cdr3_nt: TGCGCCAGCAGCCAACGGGACAGGGCTCAGGCTTTCTTT; cdr3_aa: CASSQRDRAQAFF
v_call: TRBV7-9; d_call: .; clone_size: .; j_call: TRBJ2-5; cdr3_nt: TGTGCCAGCAGCTTAGCCTACCAAGAGACCCAGTACTTC; cdr3_aa: CASSLAYQETQYF
v_call: TRBV30; d_call: TRBD1; clone_size: .; j_call: TRBJ1-2; cdr3_nt: TGTGCCTGGAGTGTAGGACAGGGTAACTATGGCTACACCTTC; cdr3_aa: CAWSVGQGNYGYTF
v_call: TRBV6-5; d_call: TRBD1; clone_size: .; j_call: TRBJ1-2; cdr3_nt: TGTGCCAGCAGTCGACAGGGGGTGCTAGGAGGCTACACCTTC; cdr3_aa: CASSRQGVLGGYTF
v_call: TRBV5-1; d_call: TRBD2; clone_size: .; j_call: TRBJ2-5; cdr3_nt: TGCGCCAGCAGCTCGGGACTAGCGGGGACCGCGGGGGAGACCCAGTACTTC; cdr3_aa: CASSSGLAGTAGETQYF
v_call: TRBV28; d_call: .; clone_size: once; j_call: TRBJ2-7; cdr3_nt: TGTGCCAGCAGTTCACCGAGCTCCTACGAGCAGTACTTC; cdr3_aa: CASSSPSSYEQYF
v_call: TRBV7-9; d_call: .; clone_size: .; j_call: TRBJ2-3; cdr3_nt: TGTGCCAGCAGCTTCGCTCTGGCGGCAGATACGCAGTATTTT; cdr3_aa: CASSFALAADTQYF
v_call: TRBV10-2; d_call: .; clone_size: .; j_call: TRBJ2-1; cdr3_nt: TGCGCCAGCAGTACTAGTTCCTCCTACAATGAGCAGTTCTTC; cdr3_aa: CASSTSSSYNEQFF
v_call: TRBV30; d_call: TRBD1; clone_size: .; j_call: TRBJ2-7; cdr3_nt: TGTGCCTCCGAACAGGGGGGATACGAGCAGTACTTC; cdr3_aa: CASEQGGYEQYF
v_call: TRBV10-2; d_call: TRBD1; clone_size: .; j_call: TRBJ2-5; cdr3_nt: TGCGCCAGCAACCGACAGGGAATATTAGAGACCCAGTACTTC; cdr3_aa: CASNRQGILETQYF
v_call: TRBV6-4; d_call: .; clone_size: .; j_call: TRBJ2-2; cdr3_nt: TGTGCCAGCAGTGACGGGACTAACACCGGGGAGCTGTTTTTT; cdr3_aa: CASSDGTNTGELFF
v_call: TRBV4-1; d_call: TRBD2; clone_size: once; j_call: TRBJ2-3; cdr3_nt: TGCGCCAGCAGCAAGGGAGGGACTAGCGGCACAGATACGCAGTATTTT; cdr3_aa: CASSKGGTSGTDTQYF
v_call: TRBV7-2; d_call: .; clone_size: once; j_call: TRBJ1-6; cdr3_nt: TGTGCCAGCAGCTTAGGAGGTTTACGTAGCTCCTATAATTCACCCCTCCACTTT; cdr3_aa: CASSLGGLRSSYNSPLHF
v_call: TRBV7-9; d_call: TRBD1; clone_size: .; j_call: TRBJ1-3; cdr3_nt: TGTGCCAGCAGCCAGACAGGGGACTCTGGAAACACCATATATTTT; cdr3_aa: CASSQTGDSGNTIYF